This T cell receptor beta chain was sequenced during a study of shared clonotypes between healthy human individuals. Method: immunoSEQ multiplex PCR; TCRdb's copy keeps in-frame clones and lacks some. Among about 300,000 clones listed, about 74% were seen once. Germline assignment: CDR1 SNHLY and CDR2 FYNNEI. Trimming cost V 3 bases and J 2 bases, with 8 bases left between them. CDR3 size: 14 residues. With regard to this clone: Antigen: not known.

Study-wide results and caveats: Researchers sampled only blood; tissue repertoires likely differ. Rarefaction showed that sequencing of sorted subsets was incomplete (despite large depth).

This TCR derives from a man under 40 in good health. The rearrangement joins TRBV2 to TRBJ1-3; maybe TRBD1 (5 bases). Specimen: memory CD4+ T cells sorted from blood. Subset denoted: CD45RA-negative fraction. Here the CDR3 DNA reads TGTGCCAGCAGTGAGCAGGGACCTGGAAACACCATATATTTT. It is translated as CASSEQGPGNTIYF.